The TCR beta chain described here comes from a study of blood T cell repertoires in COVID-19. Only in-frame clones appear in the TCRdb table, and some are missing; sequencing was by immunoSEQ multiplex PCR. Among 150,000 or so clones listed, approximately 83% were seen once. This clone was detected only once. The V segment lost 5 bases and the J segment 6 bases; nucleotides outside the gene matches: 3. CDR3 length: 13 amino acids. Germline V gene data show CDR1 as LNHDA and CDR2 as SQIVND (reference sequence). The sequenced material came from peripheral blood. The TCR originated in a woman in her fifties or sixties with COVID-19, enrolled during active disease. The chain couples TRBV19 to TRBJ1-5; 8 bases map to TRBD1. The CDR3 region is CASSDDRGQPQHF. The CDR3 coding sequence is TGTGCCAGTAGTGACGACAGGGGTCAGCCCCAGCATTTT.